This T cell receptor beta chain comes out of a study of blood T cell repertoires in COVID-19. Turning to the study itself: Samples of COVID-19 (acute and convalescent) were obtained from the United States, Italy and Spain. The analysed material was cDNA or gDNA that came from T cells, B-cell-depleted T cells, or PBMCs.

Researchers sorted participants into cohorts using their self-reported clinical history. Some clones are missing from TCRdb's copy, which holds only in-frame ones; the method was immunoSEQ multiplex PCR. The sample carries approximately 330,000 clones, approximately 86% recorded once. The germline CDR1 and CDR2 sequences are SNHLY and FYNNEI. CDR3 length: 14 residues. The V end was cut by 5 bases, the J end by 2 bases, with 12 bases between. The clonotype originates from a woman aged 40 to 49 with acute COVID-19. Sequenced sample: PBMCs or T cells enriched from blood (not recorded which). This chain links TRBV2 with TRBJ1-2; D might be TRBD1 (6 bases). The CDR3 DNA is TGTGCCAGCAGTTCCGGGACATCAAACTATGGCTACACCTTC. This sequence encodes CASSSGTSNYGYTF.